The clone carrying this TCR beta chain has only a few counts. Its antigen is not known. V shed 4 bases, J shed 5 bases, and the junction held 9 bases outside the gene matches. This CDR3 contains 15 residues. Germline CDR1 reads KGHDR; CDR2 reads SFDVKD. The sample is drawn from a study of T-cell memory formation after mild COVID-19. Whole-study findings and limits: While clones contracting from day 15 to 85 were balanced between CD4 and CD8, later expanders leaned CD4+. Chiefly within CM and EM were the contracting CD4+ clones; CD8+ ones were within EMRA.

MiXCR was run by TCRdb on the 5' RACE reads, yielding one entry per CDR3 protein. The sample carries approximately 570,000 distinct CDR3 sequences, about 20% recorded once. This clonotype was obtained from an adult woman who had mild COVID-19 (a few samples of this study predate the infection). Cell type and time point are not known. The specimen was PBMCs or a T cell subset sorted from them (not recorded which). The chain is built from TRBV24-1 and TRBJ1-2; TRBD1 matches 7 bases. CDR3 sequence: CATSDPHGTEYGYTF. As DNA, the CDR3 is TGTGCCACCAGTGACCCCCATGGGACAGAATATGGCTACACCTTC.